The next 28 T cell receptor beta chains were all read from a single sample in a study of cytomegalovirus exposure and HLA in healthy donors. The PCR employed 60 Vbeta primers together with 13 Jbeta primers. Sequencing used immunoSEQ multiplex PCR; TCRdb keeps in-frame clones, though not all of them. The top ten clones hold over 1% of a sample with 200,000 to 250,000 clones, over 75% of them seen once. Sequenced input: PBMCs. These TCRs come from a human donor in good health.

This chain links TRBV9 with TRBJ2-1; 13 nucleotides align to TRBD2. V was pared by 0 bases and J by 4 bases, with 7 bases of the junction left unmatched. The CDR3 loop spans 18 amino acids. Germline lookup yields CDR1 SGDLS and CDR2 YYNGEE. The chain's CDR3 is CASSVVPGTSGKYNEQFF. DNA for the CDR3: TGTGCCAGCAGCGTAGTCCCCGGGACTAGCGGGAAATACAATGAGCAGTTCTTC.

V is TRBV7-2 and J is TRBJ2-1; D might be TRBD2 (5 bases). CDR3 size: 16 residues. Germline-derived CDR1 and CDR2 are SGHTA and FQGNSA. V was cut by 0 bases and J by 0 bases, with 9 bases left in between. The CDR3 coding sequence is TGTGCCAGCAGCTTAGCGCGAGGGAGCTCCTACAATGAGCAGTTCTTC. Translation: CASSLARGSSYNEQFF.

The chain uses TRBV27 and TRBJ2-1, with 9 positions matching TRBD2. Germline CDR1 MNHEY, CDR2 SMNVEV (reference sequence). The CDR3 runs 16 residues. The V and J ends lost 7 bases and 1 base, in that order; junction bases with no gene match: 8. The CDR3 sequence: CASKPAGGASYNEQFF. CDR3 coding DNA: TGTGCCAGCAAACCCGCGGGAGGGGCTTCCTACAATGAGCAGTTCTTC.

The V and J genes are TRBV6-1 and TRBJ1-1, with 9 bases identical to TRBD1. Germline V gene lookup returns CDR1 MNHNS and CDR2 SASEGT. The CDR3 is 17 residues long. Losses at the gene ends were 4 bases for V and 1 base for J; bases not matched to a gene: 10. CDR3 residues: CASSGGTGSKENTEAFF. In DNA form, the CDR3 reads TGTGCCAGCAGTGGAGGGACAGGGAGTAAAGAGAACACTGAAGCTTTCTTT.

V is TRBV19 and J is TRBJ1-1, with a tentative D call TRBD1 (6 bases). Trimming took off 5 bases at V and 6 bases at J, with 16 bases between the two ends. The CDR3 totals 14 residues. Germline lookup yields CDR1 LNHDA and CDR2 SQIVND (reference sequence). The CDR3 nucleotides are TGTGCCAGTAGTGTGTACAGGGAGATCCCTGAAGCTTTCTTT. Protein product: CASSVYREIPEAFF.

CDR3 amino acids: CSVVGTGAETQYF. The CDR3 coding sequence is TGCAGCGTTGTTGGGACAGGGGCAGAGACCCAGTACTTC. The chain combines TRBV29-1 with TRBJ2-5, with TRBD1 matching 10 bases. Germline lookup yields CDR1 SQVTM and CDR2 ANQGSEA. With 4 bases clipped from V and 4 bases from J, the junction kept 3 bases outside the gene matches. The CDR3 runs to 13 residues.

The rearrangement uses TRBV4-1 and TRBJ2-1; D ambiguous. Germline CDR1 reads MGHRA; CDR2 reads YSYEKL. The CDR3 is 15 residues long. With 1 base removed from V and 2 bases from J, the gap between germline ends came to 9 bases. The CDR3 sequence: CASSQAAETYNEQFF. The CDR3 bases are TGCGCCAGCAGCCAAGCTGCGGAAACCTACAATGAGCAGTTCTTC.

V gene TRBV6-6 combines with J gene TRBJ2-1, with TRBD1 identical over 8 bases. There are 15 residues in the CDR3. Germline CDR1 and CDR2: MNHNY and SVGAGI (reference sequence). The V segment lost 6 bases and the J segment 9 bases; nucleotides outside the gene matches: 13. CDR3 DNA sequence: TGTGCCAGCAGGGATAGGGCAGGGGGCCTGGTTGAGCAGTTCTTC. Translated: CASRDRAGGLVEQFF.

This sequence joins TRBV11-3 and TRBJ2-3; possible D gene TRBD1, 5 bases. The V gene lost 5 bases and the J gene lost 0 bases, with 18 bases spanning the gap. Germline-derived CDR1 and CDR2 are SGHNT and YENEEA. The CDR3 length is 17 residues. CDR3: CASSPSGWNSSTDTQYF. For the CDR3, the DNA is TGTGCCAGCAGCCCCTCAGGGTGGAACAGCAGCACAGATACGCAGTATTTT.

There are a few counts of this clone. V and J are TRBV2 and TRBJ2-7, with D tentatively TRBD2 (6 bases). V lost 6 bases and J 0 bases, leaving 15 bases between the germline ends. The germline CDR1 and CDR2 sequences are SNHLY and FYNNEI. The CDR3 extends over 15 amino acids. The CDR3 sequence is CASSVSGLYSYEQYF. The CDR3 nucleotides read TGTGCCAGCAGCGTTAGCGGCCTATACTCCTACGAGCAGTACTTC.

The rearrangement links TRBV13 to TRBJ2-1; 8 nucleotides line up with TRBD1. J gave up 1 base and V 0 bases, and 2 bases lay outside the gene matches. The germline CDR1 and CDR2 sequences are PRHDT and FYEKMQ (reference sequence). The CDR3 is 16 amino acids. CDR3 residues: CASSLGTGGSYNEQFF. CDR3 in DNA: TGTGCCAGCAGCTTAGGCACAGGGGGTTCCTACAATGAGCAGTTCTTC. Full variable domain (missing parts from reference TRBV13 and TRBJ2-1): AAGVIQSPRHLIKEKRETATLKCYPIPRHDTVYWYQQGPGQDPQFLISFYEKMQSDKGSIPDRFSAQQFSDYHSELNMSSLELGDSALYFCASSLGTGGSYNEQFFGPGTRLTVL.

The chain recombines TRBV7-9 with TRBJ2-1, with D unresolved. Germline V gene sequence: CDR1 SEHNR, CDR2 FQNEAQ (reference sequence). V lost 5 bases to trimming and J lost 5 bases, with 16 bases between them. The CDR3 has 15 residues. DNA for the CDR3: TGTGCCAGCAGCCCGAAGCGTAGACTCCACAATGAGCAGTTCTTC. It is translated as CASSPKRRLHNEQFF. The whole variable domain, remainder taken from reference TRBV7-9 and TRBJ2-1, is DTGVSQNPRHKITKRGQNVTFRCDPISEHNRLYWYRQTLGQGPEFLTYFQNEAQLEKSRLLSDRFSAERPKGSFSTLEIQRTEQGDSAMYLCASSPKRRLHNEQFFGPGTRLTVL.

This clone has a handful of counts. The V call is TRBV7-2, the J call TRBJ2-1, with TRBD2 as a possible D gene (6 bases). Germline CDR1 reads SGHTA; CDR2 reads FQGNSA. V dropped 4 bases and J dropped 0 bases, with 10 bases sitting between them. The CDR3 runs to 15 residues. CDR3 in DNA: TGTGCCAGCAGCTCGGACGGGAGCTCCTACAATGAGCAGTTCTTC. Its protein product is CASSSDGSSYNEQFF.

The V gene is TRBV18, the J gene TRBJ2-5; 13 bases agree with TRBD2. The CDR3 runs 16 residues. Germline V gene data show CDR1 as KGHSH and CDR2 as LQKENI. V lost 0 bases and J lost 3; bases outside the gene matches: 1. CDR3 sequence reads: CASSPPGLAGKETQYF. CDR3 in DNA: TGTGCCAGCTCACCACCGGGACTAGCGGGAAAAGAGACCCAGTACTTC.

The CDR3 here is CASSGRDQETQYF. The CDR3 DNA reads as TGTGCCAGCAGTGGCCGGGACCAAGAGACCCAGTACTTC. This chain joins TRBV25-1 and TRBJ2-5; no clear D. The CDR3 covers 13 residues. Trimming removed 4 bases from V and 0 bases from J, with 6 bases in between. CDR1 is MGHDK, CDR2 SYGVNS, per germline.

This clone was seen just once. This chain uses TRBV13 with TRBJ1-4; D remains ambiguous. Trimming removed 3 bases at V and 7 bases at J, with 6 bases between. Germline V gives CDR1 PRHDT, CDR2 FYEKMQ (reference sequence). The CDR3 covers 12 residues. The CDR3 spells CASSLPGEKLFF. The DNA for the CDR3 is TGTGCCAGCAGCTTGCCGGGTGAAAAACTGTTTTTT.

This clone appeared a few times. The chain combines TRBV9 with TRBJ2-5; no clear D gene. V was shortened by 1 base and J by 1 base, with 11 bases between the two germline ends. Germline loops: CDR1 SGDLS, CDR2 YYNGEE. The CDR3 totals 15 residues. The CDR3 sequence is CASSVTHSSQETQYF. The CDR3 DNA follows: TGTGCCAGCAGCGTAACCCACAGTTCCCAAGAGACCCAGTACTTC.

The chain couples TRBV6-5 to TRBJ2-7, with a possible D match to TRBD2 (5 bases). The CDR3 has 13 amino acids. V lost 5 bases and J lost 4, with 12 bases in between. Germline V CDR1 and CDR2: MNHEY, SVGAGI. CDR3 coding DNA: TGTGCCAGCAGTAACACTAGAGAGTACGAGCAGTACTTC. Translation: CASSNTREYEQYF.

The V and J genes are TRBV30 and TRBJ2-7, with 8 nucleotides matching TRBD1. Trimming at V came to 0 bases and at J to 7 bases, leaving 8 bases not matched to a gene. Per the germline V gene, CDR1 is GTSNPN and CDR2 is SVGIG (reference sequence). The CDR3 is made up of 14 amino acids. The CDR3 coding sequence is TGTGCCTGGAGTGTGGGGCAGGGGGCGGGGGAGCAGTACTTC. It is translated as CAWSVGQGAGEQYF.

V usage is TRBV7-3 and J usage is TRBJ1-2, with a possible D match to TRBD1 (6 bases). The CDR3 is 15 amino acids. The ends were cut back, 5 bases at V and 2 bases at J, with 15 bases in the middle. Germline V lookup: CDR1 SGHTA, CDR2 FQGTGA. The CDR3: CASSPQGGTNYGYTF. Written as DNA, the CDR3 is TGTGCCAGCAGCCCACAGGGTGGGACAAACTATGGCTACACCTTC.

V gene TRBV7-2 combines with J gene TRBJ2-2; no reliable D call. With 5 bases removed from V and 3 bases from J, the gap between germline ends came to 4 bases. Germline lookup yields CDR1 SGHTA and CDR2 FQGNSA. This CDR3 has 12 amino acids. The CDR3 loop is CASSPDTGELFF. The DNA of the CDR3 is TGTGCCAGCAGCCCTGACACCGGGGAGCTGTTTTTT.

V is TRBV7-3 and J is TRBJ2-7; D perhaps matches TRBD2 (5 bases). The CDR3 has 15 amino acids. V lost 4 bases, J lost 6 bases, and 19 bases lay in between. Germline lookup yields CDR1 SGHTA and CDR2 FQGTGA. CDR3 DNA sequence: TGTGCCAGCAGCTCCAACCCGGGGATCGTGTCCGAGCAGTACTTC. It encodes CASSSNPGIVSEQYF.

This clone appeared a single time. The rearrangement joins TRBV27 to TRBJ2-7, with TRBD1 matching 9 bases. The ends lost 5 bases at V and 5 bases at J; junction bases unmatched: 13. Per the germline V gene, CDR1 is MNHEY and CDR2 is SMNVEV (reference sequence). The CDR3 sequence is 16 residues long. The CDR3 sequence: CASSLGQGRATDEQYF. As DNA, the CDR3 is TGTGCCAGCAGTCTGGGACAGGGTAGGGCTACGGACGAGCAGTACTTC.

V and J are TRBV2 and TRBJ2-7, with a weak D call TRBD2 (7 bases). The CDR3 is 14 amino acids. CDR1 and CDR2 from the germline V gene are SNHLY and FYNNEI. The V end was cut by 4 bases, the J end by 6 bases, with 16 bases between. CDR3 nucleotide sequence: TGTGCCAGCAGTGGCCAGGGGACTAAGGTCGAGCAGTACTTC. Translating it yields CASSGQGTKVEQYF.

The V call is TRBV20-1, the J call TRBJ2-5; D unresolved. This CDR3 comprises 11 residues. CDR1 DFQATT and CDR2 SNEGSKA come from the germline V gene (reference sequence). V was trimmed by 5 bases and J by 5 bases, leaving 9 bases between them. CDR3 loop: CSALPEETQYF. CDR3 in DNA: TGCAGTGCTCTCCCTGAGGAGACCCAGTACTTC.

The rearrangement joins TRBV7-3 to TRBJ2-7; 10 bases align to TRBD1. The germline gives CDR1 SGHTA, CDR2 FQGTGA. V trimming: 8 bases; J trimming: 4 bases; junction bases outside the gene matches: 8. There are 14 residues in the CDR3. The CDR3 DNA sequence: TGTGCCAGCGCCCCGGGACAGGGGCCTTACGAGCAGTACTTC. Protein: CASAPGQGPYEQYF.

The chain links TRBV9 to TRBJ1-4, with no clear D. This CDR3 is 15 amino acids long. Looked up from germline, CDR1 is SGDLS and CDR2 is YYNGEE. V dropped 3 bases and J dropped 3 bases, with 12 bases sitting between them. The CDR3 nucleotides are TGTGCCAGCAGCGCTCGCGGAGTTCCTAATGAAAAACTGTTTTTT. It yields the protein CASSARGVPNEKLFF. The complete variable domain, with remaining parts taken from reference TRBV9 and TRBJ1-4, reads DSGVTQTPKHLITATGQRVTLRCSPRSGDLSVYWYQQSLDQGLQFLIQYYNGEERAKGNILERFSAQQFPDLHSELNLSSLELGDSALYFCASSARGVPNEKLFFGSGTQLSVL.

The rearrangement links TRBV18 to TRBJ2-5, with 10 positions matching TRBD1. V was pared by 6 bases and J by 3 bases, with 10 bases of the junction left unmatched. The germline V gene has CDR1 KGHSH and CDR2 LQKENI. CDR3 length: 16 residues. The CDR3 DNA follows: TGTGCCAGCTCGAAATTGACAGGGGGCCCCGAAGAGACCCAGTACTTC. This sequence encodes CASSKLTGGPEETQYF.